The next 11 T cell receptor beta chains were all read from a single sample in a study of OX40 agonist ivuxolimab in advanced cancers. TCRdb's table, derived via immunoSEQ multiplex PCR, lists solely in-frame clones and lacks some. This table has about 48,000 clones, approximately 90% appearing once. Source: CD4+ or CD8+ T cells sorted from blood, taken in a trial of the OX40 agonist ivuxolimab. These receptor sequences come from an adult with an advanced solid tumor such as melanoma, head and neck, liver or kidney cancer.

The gene calls are TRBV7-6 and TRBJ2-3; a possible D gene is TRBD1 (6 bases). The CDR3 is 15 amino acids. Germline V gene data show CDR1 as SGHVS and CDR2 as FNYEAQ. Trimming stripped 0 bases from V and 2 bases from J, with 9 bases between. Here the CDR3 DNA reads TGTGCCAGCAGCTTAGCGGGGGCTTCCACAGATACGCAGTATTTT. This translates into CASSLAGASTDTQYF.

V is TRBV27 and J is TRBJ2-7; D call uncertain. Germline lookup yields CDR1 MNHEY and CDR2 SMNVEV (reference sequence). V lost 5 bases to trimming and J lost 1 base, with 9 bases between them. The length of the CDR3 is 13 residues. CDR3 sequence: CASSNTPSYEQYF. CDR3 DNA sequence: TGTGCCAGCAGTAATACACCGTCCTACGAGCAGTACTTC.

V gene TRBV11-2 combines with J gene TRBJ2-3, with D possibly being TRBD1 (5 bases). The ends were cut back, 6 bases at V and 7 bases at J, with 11 bases in the middle. CDR1 is SGHAT, CDR2 FQNNGV, per germline. The CDR3 contains 12 residues. This chain's CDR3 is CASSPRTNTQYF. As DNA, the CDR3 is TGTGCCAGCAGTCCAAGGACAAATACGCAGTATTTT.

V and J are TRBV29-1 and TRBJ1-1; D is unclear. The CDR3 consists of 13 residues. Trimming left V 1 base short and J 1 base short, with 7 bases between. CDR1 and CDR2 (germline): SQVTM, ANQGSEA. This chain's CDR3 is CSVEGPENTEAFF. CDR3 bases: TGCAGCGTTGAAGGACCAGAGAACACTGAAGCTTTCTTT.

V usage is TRBV19 and J usage is TRBJ1-5; D perhaps matches TRBD1 (5 bases). CDR1 LNHDA and CDR2 SQIVND come from the germline V gene (reference sequence). Between the trimmed V and J ends, which lost 3 bases and 4 bases, there was a span of 10 bases. This CDR3 region has 14 residues. CDR3 sequence: CASSMAGSNQPQHF. The CDR3 DNA is TGTGCCAGTAGTATGGCAGGGTCTAATCAGCCCCAGCATTTT.

The chain joins TRBV15 to TRBJ2-1, with a tentative D call TRBD1 (5 bases). Trimming pared 0 bases from V and 4 bases from J, leaving 19 bases between. This CDR3 spans 18 amino acids. CDR1 LNHNV and CDR2 YYDKDF come from the germline V gene (reference sequence). CDR3 DNA: TGTGCCACCAGCAGAGATCATTTGGAAGGGGCTCCATACAATGAGCAGTTCTTC. This sequence encodes CATSRDHLEGAPYNEQFF.

The V and J genes are TRBV2 and TRBJ2-3; D might be TRBD1 (5 bases). This CDR3 contains 14 residues. Germline V gene sequence: CDR1 SNHLY, CDR2 FYNNEI. V was pared by 6 bases and J by 4 bases, with 14 bases between. The CDR3 loop reads CASRGPPRADTQYF. CDR3 bases: TGTGCCAGCAGGGGGCCTCCCAGGGCAGATACGCAGTATTTT.

This clone was detected a few times. V is TRBV21-1 and J is TRBJ1-1. TRBV21-1 is reported as a pseudogene. This CDR3 is built from 16 residues. DNA for the CDR3: TGTGCCAGCAGTATCGGGGTAGCTACACAATGCACTGAAGCTTTCTTT. It codes for CASSIGVATQCTEAFF.

This clone was detected only a few times. The CDR3 loop is CASSLNGIQPQHF. The CDR3, as DNA: TGTGCCAGCAGCTTAAATGGGATCCAGCCCCAGCATTTT. The rearrangement uses TRBV7-9 and TRBJ1-5; D is uncertain. Germline-derived CDR1 and CDR2 are SEHNR and FQNEAQ (reference sequence). Trimming removed 2 bases at V and 7 bases at J, with 9 bases between. CDR3 size: 13 residues.

About this clone itself: This same CDR3 is encoded by further DNA sequences in the sample. This chain joins TRBV27 and TRBJ2-1; the match to TRBD2 covers 12 bases. The CDR3 is made up of 15 amino acids. V was clipped by 4 bases and J by 6 bases; unmatched bases: 4. Per germline, CDR1 MNHEY and CDR2 SMNVEV (reference sequence). The CDR3 DNA reads as TGTGCCAGCAGTTCCGGGACTAGCGGGTCCAATGAGCAGTTCTTC. Translated: CASSSGTSGSNEQFF.

V and J are TRBV27 and TRBJ1-1; D remains unclear. The CDR3 length is 14 residues. V was cut by 5 bases and J by 6 bases, with 16 bases left in between. The V gene's germline CDR1 is MNHEY and CDR2 SMNVEV (reference sequence). CDR3 in amino acids: CASSDINTMSEAFF. CDR3 coding DNA: TGTGCCAGCAGTGATATAAACACGATGTCTGAAGCTTTCTTT.